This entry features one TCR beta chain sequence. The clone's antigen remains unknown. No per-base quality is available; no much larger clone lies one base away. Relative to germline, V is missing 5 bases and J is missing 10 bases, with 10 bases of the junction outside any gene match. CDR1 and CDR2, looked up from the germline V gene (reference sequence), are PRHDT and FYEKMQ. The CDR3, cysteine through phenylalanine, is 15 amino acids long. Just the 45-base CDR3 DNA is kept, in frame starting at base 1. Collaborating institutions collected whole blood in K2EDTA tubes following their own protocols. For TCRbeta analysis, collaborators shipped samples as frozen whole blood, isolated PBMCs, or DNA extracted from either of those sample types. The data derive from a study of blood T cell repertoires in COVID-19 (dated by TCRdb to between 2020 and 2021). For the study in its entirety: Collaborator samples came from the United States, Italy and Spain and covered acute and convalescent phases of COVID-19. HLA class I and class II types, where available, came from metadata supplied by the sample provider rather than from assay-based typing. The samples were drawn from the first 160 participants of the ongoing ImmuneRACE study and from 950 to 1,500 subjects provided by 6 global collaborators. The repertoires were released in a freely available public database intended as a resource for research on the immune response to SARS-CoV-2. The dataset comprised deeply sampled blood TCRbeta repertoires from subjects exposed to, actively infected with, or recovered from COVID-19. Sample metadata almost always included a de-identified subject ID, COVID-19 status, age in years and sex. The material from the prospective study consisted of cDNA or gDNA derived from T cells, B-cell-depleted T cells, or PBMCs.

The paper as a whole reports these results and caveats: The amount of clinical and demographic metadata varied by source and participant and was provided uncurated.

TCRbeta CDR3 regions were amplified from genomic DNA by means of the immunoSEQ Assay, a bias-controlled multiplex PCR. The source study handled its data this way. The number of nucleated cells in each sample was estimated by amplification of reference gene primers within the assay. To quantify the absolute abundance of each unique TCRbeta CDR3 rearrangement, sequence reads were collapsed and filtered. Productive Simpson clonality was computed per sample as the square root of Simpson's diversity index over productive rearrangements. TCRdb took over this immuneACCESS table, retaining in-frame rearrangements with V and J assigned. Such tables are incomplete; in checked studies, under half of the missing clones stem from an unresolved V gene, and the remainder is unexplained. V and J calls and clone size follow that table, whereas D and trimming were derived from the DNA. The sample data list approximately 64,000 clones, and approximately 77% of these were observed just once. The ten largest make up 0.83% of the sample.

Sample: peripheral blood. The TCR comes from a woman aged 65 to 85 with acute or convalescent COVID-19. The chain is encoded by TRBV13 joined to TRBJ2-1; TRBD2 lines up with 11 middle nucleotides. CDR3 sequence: CASSPDSGGAREQFF. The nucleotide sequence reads TGTGCCAGCAGCCCCGATAGCGGGGGGGCCCGGGAGCAGTTCTTC.